This T cell receptor beta chain was retrieved from a study of blood T cell repertoires in COVID-19. Study at large: Researchers got acute and convalescent COVID-19 samples from the United States, Italy and Spain. T cells, B-cell-depleted T cells, or PBMCs provided the cDNA or gDNA that served as material.

The CDR3 contains 17 residues. Germline values: CDR1 KGHDR, CDR2 SFDVKD. Losses at the gene ends were 3 bases for V and 9 bases for J; bases not matched to a gene: 14. Original handling: Cell counts per sample came from amplifying reference gene primers. Method: immunoSEQ multiplex PCR; TCRdb's copy keeps in-frame clones and lacks some. That table supplies the V and J calls and clone size; D and trimming were determined from the DNA. Here the sample spans about 87,000 clones, approximately 89% being singletons. The source material was peripheral blood. The clonotype comes from a woman older than 75 with active COVID-19. The genes are TRBV24-1 and TRBJ2-1; 9 nucleotides align to TRBD2. The CDR3 region is CATSDIAGVGGSGEQFF. In nucleotides, the CDR3 is TGTGCCACCAGTGATATAGCGGGAGTGGGGGGTTCAGGTGAGCAGTTCTTC.